The sequence of this T cell receptor beta chain was determined in a study of human CD8 memory T cell subsets. Comment on this clonotype: Antigen: not known.

The PBMC came from buffy coats of healthy donors. Total CD8+ T cells were enriched by a separation that was negative and magnetic. The authors made TCR beta libraries using UMI-labeled 5' RACE. Reanalyzing the 5' RACE reads, TCRdb keeps one entry per CDR3 protein, without DNA. This table holds under 7,500 distinct CDR3 sequences. Study-level findings and limits: Both stem-like subsets shared clonotypes with effector memory cells. However, the stem-like memory and precursor exhausted T cell repertoires overlapped with each other only minimally. Effector memory cells lacked the similarly high diversity that stem-like memory and precursor exhausted T cells had.

The CDR3 runs to 16 residues. CDR1 and CDR2 from the germline V gene are MDHEN and SYDVKM. The sequenced sample was CD8+ effector memory T cells (TEM) sorted from PBMCs. Stated subset: effector memory CD8 T cells, CCR7- CD45RO+ CD95+. The chain employs TRBV28 and TRBJ1-6; checking the TCRdb D call of TRBD1 is not possible without DNA. The receptor's source is a human donor in good health. CDR3 amino acids: CASSSTVFSYNSPLHF.